These 27 T cell receptor beta chains were all obtained from the same sample, sequenced in a study of regulatory T cells in long-lasting Graves disease. The time point: persistent/refractory GD, antithyroid drugs over 5 years with positive TRAb. After RNA was extracted from PBMCs, the TCR library was made from it. Investigators prepared the TCR beta libraries by applying iRepertoire HTBI primers and Arm-PCR of CDR3 regions. MiXCR, applied by TCRdb to the multiplex PCR reads, yields one record per CDR3 protein. Among around 510,000 distinct CDR3 sequences listed, under 25% were seen once. This specimen consisted of peripheral blood mononuclear cells (PBMCs), obtained when the disease was refractory, from a patient treated with antithyroid drugs. The receptors here all came from a female donor with Graves disease.

Only a few counts were recorded for this clonotype. The gene calls are TRBV6-1 and TRBJ1-3, with a possible D match to TRBD1 (5 bases). V lost 2 bases and J 2 bases, leaving 10 bases between the germline ends. This CDR3 spans 15 amino acids. Germline CDR1 reads MNHNS; CDR2 reads SASEGT. The DNA of the CDR3 is TGTGCCAGCAGTGAACCCCTCAGGGCTGGAAACACCATATATTTT. It yields the protein CASSEPLRAGNTIYF.

This clonotype was observed many times. This chain connects TRBV2 to TRBJ1-1; possible D gene TRBD1, 5 bases. Germline V CDR1 and CDR2: SNHLY, FYNNEI. Trimming took off 9 bases at V and 5 bases at J, with 10 bases between the two ends. The CDR3 runs 11 residues. CDR3 nucleotides: TGTGCCAGGCTCTGGGGGACTGAAGCTTTCTTT. Protein: CARLWGTEAFF.

This clonotype was observed many times. This chain uses TRBV2 with TRBJ2-7, with 13 bases that match TRBD2. The germline CDR1 and CDR2 sequences are SNHLY and FYNNEI. This CDR3 comprises 15 residues. J gave up 6 bases and V 5 bases, and 7 bases lay outside the gene matches. In DNA, the CDR3 is TGTGCCAGCAGTTATGGACTAGCGGGAGCCGGCGAGCAGTACTTC. Amino acid sequence: CASSYGLAGAGEQYF.

V is TRBV11-2 and J is TRBJ2-3; TRBD1 matches at 7 bases. From germline, CDR1 is SGHAT and CDR2 FQNNGV. J lost 5 bases, V lost 4 bases, and 15 bases had no gene match. CDR3 size: 17 residues. CDR3 sequence: CASSSRLDRLSRDTQYF. In DNA, the CDR3 is TGTGCCAGCAGCTCGAGACTGGACAGGCTCTCGCGAGATACGCAGTATTTT.

The chain carries TRBV9 and TRBJ2-7; no clear D gene. The CDR3 consists of 12 residues. V lost 4 bases and J lost 7, with 12 bases in between. Looked up from germline, CDR1 is SGDLS and CDR2 is YYNGEE. CDR3 sequence reads: CASSSGPPEQYF. The CDR3 DNA sequence: TGTGCCAGCAGCTCGGGCCCCCCTGAGCAGTACTTC.

This clonotype was counted at least ten times. V and J are TRBV28 and TRBJ1-4, with TRBD1 matching 7 bases. The trim removed 2 bases at V and 9 bases at J, leaving 6 bases unmatched. This CDR3 is built from 14 residues. CDR1 and CDR2 from the germline V gene are MDHEN and SYDVKM. CDR3 bases: TGTGCCAGCAGTTTAGGGGGACAGTACCAAAAACTGTTTTTT. Its protein product is CASSLGGQYQKLFF.

This clonotype was seen ten or more times. The J gene is TRBJ2-4, the V gene TRBV28; D ambiguous. The CDR3 sequence is 16 residues long. Germline V gene data show CDR1 as MDHEN and CDR2 as SYDVKM. Between the trimmed V and J ends, which lost 2 bases and 3 bases, there was a span of 14 bases. The CDR3 here is CASSLGDLVGKNIQYF. The CDR3 coding sequence is TGTGCCAGCAGTTTAGGTGACCTGGTTGGCAAAAACATTCAGTACTTC.

The chain employs TRBV3-1 and TRBJ1-3, with D perhaps matching TRBD1 (6 bases). Germline V gene data show CDR1 as LGHDT and CDR2 as YNNKEL (reference sequence). The V end was cut by 1 base, the J end by 0 bases, with 10 bases between. CDR3 length: 16 amino acids. The CDR3 protein is CASSQANRASGNTIYF. The CDR3 coding sequence is TGTGCCAGCAGCCAAGCTAACAGGGCCTCTGGAAACACCATATATTTT. The entire variable domain, with the rest obtained from reference TRBV3-1 and TRBJ1-3, is as follows: DTAVSQTPKYLVTQMGNDKSIKCEQNLGHDTMYWYKQDSKKFLKIMFSYNNKELIINETVPNRFSPKSPDKAHLNLHINSLELGDSAVYFCASSQANRASGNTIYFGEGSWLTVV.

This clonotype was counted a few times. This sequence joins TRBV12-3 or TRBV12-4 and TRBJ1-2, with D perhaps TRBD1 (5 bases). The ends were cut back, 2 bases at V and 8 bases at J, with 9 bases in the middle. The CDR3 covers 12 residues. The CDR3 nucleotides are TGTGCCAGCAGTTTACAGGGACGAGGCTACACCTTC. It codes for CASSLQGRGYTF.

V usage is TRBV28 and J usage is TRBJ1-1; D remains ambiguous. V was cut by 2 bases and J by 8 bases, with 15 bases left in between. The CDR3 runs to 14 residues. Germline V gives CDR1 MDHEN, CDR2 SYDVKM. DNA of the CDR3: TGTGCCAGCAGTTTAGGCCCCCTCCCCGTGGAAGCTTTCTTT. It is translated as CASSLGPLPVEAFF.

This clonotype was observed many times. The chain joins TRBV11-2 to TRBJ2-2; 13 bases match TRBD2. The CDR3 length is 20 residues. Trimming took 4 bases from V and 4 from J; bases not matched to a gene: 15. The germline gives CDR1 SGHAT, CDR2 FQNNGV. The DNA of the CDR3 is TGTGCCAGCAGCTCCTATCGGACTAGCGGGAGCGGGACTCGCACCGGGGAGCTGTTTTTT. Encoded protein: CASSSYRTSGSGTRTGELFF. The variable domain in full, completed from reference TRBV11-2 and TRBJ2-2, reads EAGVAQSPRYKIIEKRQSVAFWCNPISGHATLYWYQQILGQGPKLLIQFQNNGVVDDSQLPKDRFSAERLKGVDSTLKIQPAKLEDSAVYLCASSSYRTSGSGTRTGELFFGEGSRLTVL.

Only a few counts were recorded for this clonotype. The chain uses TRBV16 and TRBJ2-7, with D unresolved. CDR1 and CDR2 from the germline V gene are KGHSY and FQNENV. Trimming took 0 bases from V and 8 from J, leaving 8 bases between them. The CDR3 has 12 residues. The CDR3 coding sequence is TGTGCCAGCAGCCAATCTGAAGGGAAGCAGTACTTC. Protein: CASSQSEGKQYF.

This clonotype was seen many times. V usage is TRBV29-1 and J usage is TRBJ2-7, with D possibly being TRBD1 (5 bases). Between the trimmed V and J ends, which lost 6 bases and 4 bases, there was a span of 16 bases. From germline, CDR1 is SQVTM and CDR2 ANQGSEA. The CDR3 sequence is 13 residues long. The CDR3 region has the DNA TGCAGCGTCGAAACCCCAGGGTTTTACGAGCAGTACTTC. It translates to CSVETPGFYEQYF.

V usage is TRBV7-9 and J usage is TRBJ2-5; 12 bases are a match to TRBD2. V was pared by 3 bases and J by 10 bases, with 3 bases of the junction left unmatched. The CDR3 totals 13 residues. Looked up from germline, CDR1 is SEHNR and CDR2 is FQNEAQ (reference sequence). This CDR3 is CASSLASGRDQYF. The DNA of the CDR3 is TGTGCCAGCAGCTTGGCTAGCGGGAGGGACCAGTACTTC. The variable domain in full, completed from reference TRBV7-9 and TRBJ2-5, reads DTGVSQNPRHKITKRGQNVTFRCDPISEHNRLYWYRQTLGQGPEFLTYFQNEAQLEKSRLLSDRFSAERPKGSFSTLEIQRTEQGDSAMYLCASSLASGRDQYFGPGTRLLVL.

This clonotype came up many times. The DNA for the CDR3 is TGTGCCAGCAGTCATCTAGCGGGAGACGAGCAGTACTTC. Translation: CASSHLAGDEQYF. V usage is TRBV27 and J usage is TRBJ2-7; TRBD2 aligns across 10 bases. Germline V CDR1 and CDR2: MNHEY, SMNVEV (reference sequence). V dropped 5 bases and J dropped 5; count of bases not matched to a gene: 3. The CDR3 length is 13 residues.

This clonotype was recorded many times. V usage is TRBV7-9 and J usage is TRBJ2-5, with 12 bases identical to TRBD1. Germline CDR1 is SEHNR and CDR2 is FQNEAQ (reference sequence). The J segment lost 5 bases and the V segment lost 6 bases, leaving 10 bases of the junction unmatched. The CDR3 extends over 16 amino acids. In DNA form, the CDR3 reads TGTGCCAGCAGGACCGGGACAGGGGGCGCCGTGGAGACCCAGTACTTC. Its translation: CASRTGTGGAVETQYF.

This clonotype was counted ten times or more. The chain carries TRBV5-1 and TRBJ2-7; D is perhaps TRBD1 or TRBD2 (6 bases each). This CDR3 is 15 amino acids long. Trimming removed 0 bases from V and 5 bases from J, with 15 bases in between. CDR1 and CDR2 from the germline V gene are SGHRS and YFSETQ. CDR3 amino acids: CASSLVWAGEDEQYF. Here the CDR3 DNA reads TGCGCCAGCAGCTTGGTGTGGGCAGGGGAGGACGAGCAGTACTTC.

This clonotype was counted only a few times. The genes are TRBV5-1 and TRBJ2-7; maybe TRBD2 (7 bases). From germline, CDR1 is SGHRS and CDR2 YFSETQ. The CDR3 is 15 amino acids. Trimming removed 5 bases at V and 6 bases at J, with 21 bases between. The CDR3 DNA reads TGCGCCAGCAGGCGGGCCTCGGGGGGCTCGGGCGAGCAGTACTTC. Translated, it gives CASRRASGGSGEQYF. The full variable domain, with the rest looked up from reference TRBV5-1 and TRBJ2-7, is KAGVTQTPRYLIKTRGQQVTLSCSPISGHRSVSWYQQTPGQGLQFLFEYFSETQRNKGNFPGRFSGRQFSNSRSEMNVSTLELGDSALYLCASRRASGGSGEQYFGPGTRLTVT.

Comment on this clonotype: Relative to the germline gene, one junction end is altered; a read error may explain this. The CDR3 region has the DNA TGTGTCAGCAGTTTTACAGGGAGGGACGAGCAGTACTTC. This sequence encodes CVSSFTGRDEQYF. The genes are TRBV11-2 and TRBJ2-7, with D tentatively TRBD2 (7 bases). The germline V gene encodes CDR1 SGHAT and CDR2 FQNNGV. CDR3 length: 13 amino acids.

This clonotype was observed at least ten times. The chain has TRBV6-1 and TRBJ2-7; TRBD1 might be the D (6 bases). V lost 4 bases to trimming and J lost 2 bases, with 9 bases between them. The CDR3 sequence is 13 residues long. CDR1 MNHNS and CDR2 SASEGT come from the germline V gene. CDR3 loop: CASSVTGTYEQYF. As DNA, the CDR3 is TGTGCCAGCAGTGTAACAGGGACCTACGAGCAGTACTTC.

The gene calls are TRBV11-2 and TRBJ1-1; maybe TRBD1 (6 bases). CDR1 is SGHAT and CDR2 is FQNNGV in the germline V gene. V lost 7 bases, J lost 5 bases, and 17 bases lay in between. The CDR3 totals 14 residues. The CDR3 DNA reads TGTGCCAGCACCCCCGGGGGGGGGGCTACTGAAGCTTTCTTT. Its protein is CASTPGGGATEAFF.

The chain employs TRBV7-2 and TRBJ2-3; 7 nucleotides match TRBD2. V shed 3 bases, J shed 3 bases, and the junction held 6 bases outside the gene matches. Germline V gives CDR1 SGHTA, CDR2 FQGNSA. The CDR3 is 15 amino acids. CDR3 nucleotide sequence: TGTGCCAGCAGCTTGCAGAGTAGCGGGACAGATACGCAGTATTTT. The encoded protein is CASSLQSSGTDTQYF.

J is TRBJ2-7 and V is TRBV12-3 or TRBV12-4; D remains unclear. The V and J ends lost 3 bases and 6 bases respectively, with 6 bases between them. The CDR3 contains 11 residues. The CDR3 sequence: CASSLSVEQYF. The CDR3 region has the DNA TGTGCCAGCAGTTTGTCCGTCGAGCAGTACTTC.

The gene calls are TRBV29-1 and TRBJ1-2; a possible D gene is TRBD1 (6 bases). There are 17 residues in the CDR3. CDR1 is SQVTM, CDR2 ANQGSEA, per germline. The germline V and J ends were trimmed by 5 bases and 3 bases, with 25 bases remaining between them. The CDR3 sequence: CSVPGGGKAGQYYGYTF. CDR3 DNA sequence: TGCAGCGTTCCGGGGGGGGGAAAGGCAGGACAGTACTATGGCTACACCTTC.

This clonotype was recorded a few times. This chain uses TRBV30 with TRBJ2-7, with D possibly matching TRBD2 (6 bases). V was pared by 5 bases and J by 0 bases, with 11 bases between. Germline CDR1 is GTSNPN and CDR2 is SVGIG (reference sequence). The CDR3 is made up of 13 amino acids. The DNA of the CDR3 is TGTGCCTGGGAAACTAGCAGCTCCTACGAGCAGTACTTC. This codes for CAWETSSSYEQYF. Variable domain in full (rest from reference TRBV30 and TRBJ2-7): SQTIHQWPATLVQPVGSPLSLECTVEGTSNPNLYWYRQAAGRGLQLLFYSVGIGQISSEVPQNLSASRPQDRQFILSSKKLLLSDSGFYLCAWETSSSYEQYFGPGTRLTVT.

At least ten counts were recorded for this clonotype. CDR3 in amino acids: CASSPSGTGISGANVLTF. The CDR3 DNA follows: TGTGCCAGCAGCCCTAGTGGGACAGGCATCTCTGGGGCCAACGTCCTGACTTTC. The chain uses TRBV9 and TRBJ2-6; TRBD1 agrees at 8 bases. J lost 0 bases, V lost 4 bases, and 9 bases had no gene match. Looked up from germline, CDR1 is SGDLS and CDR2 is YYNGEE. The CDR3 contains 18 residues.

This clonotype was seen a handful of times. The chain joins TRBV19 to TRBJ2-7; 7 bases fit TRBD1. This CDR3 spans 15 amino acids. The V segment lost 3 bases and the J segment 5 bases; nucleotides outside the gene matches: 10. CDR1 and CDR2 (germline): LNHDA, SQIVND (reference sequence). CDR3 sequence reads: CASSIGDRELDEQYF. The DNA for the CDR3 is TGTGCCAGTAGTATTGGAGACAGGGAACTTGACGAGCAGTACTTC.